The T cell receptor (beta chain) described here comes from a study of blood T cells in healthy people across ages. Study-wide results and caveats: Unsorted PBMCs ruled out conclusive naive versus antigen-experienced comparison.

With a J-beta primer mix and a sample-barcoded 5' primer, a second PCR ran about 7 to 12 cycles. TCRdb reprocessed the 5' RACE reads via MiXCR and lists one record per CDR3 protein. The data contain 850,000 to 1,300,000 distinct CDR3 sequences, 45% of them singletons. Regarding this clonotype: Its antigen is currently unknown.

The sample providers were healthy Caucasian people from Russia, aged about 6 to 95. Source material: blood. The receptor was derived from a woman aged 55-70 years in good health.

CDR3 amino acids: CASSLTAGVYEQYF. DNA for the CDR3: TGTGCCAGCAGCCTCACGGCTGGCGTCTACGAGCAGTACTTC. This sequence joins TRBV3-1 and TRBJ2-5, with D uncertain. The J call may be in error: the DNA end matches TRBJ2-7 better. CDR1 LGHDT and CDR2 YNNKEL come from the germline V gene (reference sequence). This CDR3 is 14 amino acids long.